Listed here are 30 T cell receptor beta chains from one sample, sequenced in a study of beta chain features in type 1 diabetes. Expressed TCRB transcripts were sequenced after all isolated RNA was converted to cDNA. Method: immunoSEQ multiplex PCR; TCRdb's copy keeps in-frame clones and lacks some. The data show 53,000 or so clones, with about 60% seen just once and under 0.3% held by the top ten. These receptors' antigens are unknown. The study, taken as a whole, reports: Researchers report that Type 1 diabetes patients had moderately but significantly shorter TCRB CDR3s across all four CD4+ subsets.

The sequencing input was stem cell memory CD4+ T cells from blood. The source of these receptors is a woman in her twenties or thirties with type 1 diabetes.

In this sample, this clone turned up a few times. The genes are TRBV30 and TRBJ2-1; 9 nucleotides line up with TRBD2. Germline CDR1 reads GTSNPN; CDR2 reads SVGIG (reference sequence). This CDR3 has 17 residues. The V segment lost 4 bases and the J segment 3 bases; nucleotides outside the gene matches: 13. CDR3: CAWKNSAGGAVYNEQFF. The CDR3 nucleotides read TGTGCCTGGAAGAACTCAGCGGGGGGAGCGGTCTACAATGAGCAGTTCTTC.

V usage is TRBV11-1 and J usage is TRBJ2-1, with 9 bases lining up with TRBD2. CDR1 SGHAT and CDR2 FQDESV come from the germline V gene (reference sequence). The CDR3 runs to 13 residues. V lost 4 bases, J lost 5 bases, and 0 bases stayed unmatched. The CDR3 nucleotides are TGTGCCAGCAGCTCTAGCGGGAACAATGAGCAGTTCTTC. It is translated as CASSSSGNNEQFF.

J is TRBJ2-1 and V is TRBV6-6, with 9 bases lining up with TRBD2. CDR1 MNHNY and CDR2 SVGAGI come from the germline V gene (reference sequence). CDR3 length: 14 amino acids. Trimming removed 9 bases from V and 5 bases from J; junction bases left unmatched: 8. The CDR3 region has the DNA TGTGCCAGTTTAGCGGGAGCTATCCACAATGAGCAGTTCTTC. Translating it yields CASLAGAIHNEQFF.

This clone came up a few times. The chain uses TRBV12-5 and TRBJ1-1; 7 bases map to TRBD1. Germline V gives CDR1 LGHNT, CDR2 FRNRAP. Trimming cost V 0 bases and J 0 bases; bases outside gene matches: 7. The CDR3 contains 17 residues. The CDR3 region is CASGLVLTGSMNTEAFF. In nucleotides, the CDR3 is TGTGCTAGTGGTTTGGTATTGACAGGGTCAATGAACACTGAAGCTTTCTTT.

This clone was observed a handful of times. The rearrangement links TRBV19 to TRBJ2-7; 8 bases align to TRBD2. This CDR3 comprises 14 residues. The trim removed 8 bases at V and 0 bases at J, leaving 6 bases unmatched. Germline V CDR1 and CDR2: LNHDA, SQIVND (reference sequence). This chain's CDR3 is CASRVGGGSYEQYF. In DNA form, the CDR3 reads TGTGCCAGTCGAGTCGGGGGGGGCTCCTACGAGCAGTACTTC.

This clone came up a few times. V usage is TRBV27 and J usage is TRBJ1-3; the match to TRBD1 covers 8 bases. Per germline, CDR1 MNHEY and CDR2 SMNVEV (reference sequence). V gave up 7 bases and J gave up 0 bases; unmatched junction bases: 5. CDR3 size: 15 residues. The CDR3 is CASKRDRSSGNTIYF. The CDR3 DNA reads TGTGCCAGCAAGCGGGACAGGAGCTCTGGAAACACCATATATTTT.

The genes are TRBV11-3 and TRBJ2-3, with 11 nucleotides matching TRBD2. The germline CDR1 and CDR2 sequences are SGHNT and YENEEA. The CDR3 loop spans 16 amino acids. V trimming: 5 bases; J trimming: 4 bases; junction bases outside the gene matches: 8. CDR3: CASSPTSGTLPDTQYF. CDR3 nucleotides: TGTGCCAGCAGCCCGACTAGCGGGACCCTCCCAGATACGCAGTATTTT.

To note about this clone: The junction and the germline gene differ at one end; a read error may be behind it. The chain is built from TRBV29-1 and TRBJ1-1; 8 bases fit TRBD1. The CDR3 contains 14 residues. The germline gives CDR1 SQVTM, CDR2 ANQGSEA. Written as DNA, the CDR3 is TGCAGCGCCCAACCGGGACAGGCGAACACTGAAGCTCTCTTT. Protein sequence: CSAQPGQANTEALF.

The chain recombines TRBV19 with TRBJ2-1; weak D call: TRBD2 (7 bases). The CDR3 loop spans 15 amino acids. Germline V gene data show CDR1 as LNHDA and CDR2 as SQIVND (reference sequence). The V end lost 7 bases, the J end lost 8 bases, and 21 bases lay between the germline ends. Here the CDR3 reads CASTSPTEGGYEQFF. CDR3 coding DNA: TGTGCCAGTACCTCACCCACCGAGGGGGGGTATGAGCAGTTCTTC.

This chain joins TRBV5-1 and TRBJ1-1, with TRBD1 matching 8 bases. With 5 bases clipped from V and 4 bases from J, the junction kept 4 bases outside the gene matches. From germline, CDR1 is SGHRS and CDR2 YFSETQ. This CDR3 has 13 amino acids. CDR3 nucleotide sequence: TGCGCCAGCAGTTTCGGACAGGGCACTGAAGCTTTCTTT. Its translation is CASSFGQGTEAFF.

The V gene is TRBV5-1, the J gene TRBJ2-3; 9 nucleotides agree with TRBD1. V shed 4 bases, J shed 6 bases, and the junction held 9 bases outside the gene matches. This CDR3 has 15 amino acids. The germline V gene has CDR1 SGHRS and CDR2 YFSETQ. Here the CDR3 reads CASSPDRGPVDTQYF. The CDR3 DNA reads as TGCGCCAGCAGCCCGGACAGGGGCCCCGTGGATACGCAGTATTTT.

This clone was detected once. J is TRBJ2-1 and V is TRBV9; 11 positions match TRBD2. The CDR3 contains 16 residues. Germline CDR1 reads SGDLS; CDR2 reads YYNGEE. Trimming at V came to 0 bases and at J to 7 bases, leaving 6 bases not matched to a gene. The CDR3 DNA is TGTGCCAGCAGCGTAGCGGGGACTAGCGGTTTGAATGAGCAGTTCTTC. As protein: CASSVAGTSGLNEQFF.

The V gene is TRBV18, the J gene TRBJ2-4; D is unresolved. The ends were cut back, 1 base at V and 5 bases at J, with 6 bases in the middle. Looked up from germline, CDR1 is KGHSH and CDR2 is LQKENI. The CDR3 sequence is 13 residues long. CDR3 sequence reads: CASSPRAENIQYF. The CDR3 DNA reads TGTGCCAGCTCACCACGGGCAGAAAACATTCAGTACTTC.

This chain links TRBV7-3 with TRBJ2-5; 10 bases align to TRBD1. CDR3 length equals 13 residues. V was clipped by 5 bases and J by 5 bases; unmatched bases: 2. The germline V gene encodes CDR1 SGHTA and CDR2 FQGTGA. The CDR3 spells CASSEGQGETQYF. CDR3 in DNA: TGTGCCAGCAGCGAGGGACAGGGGGAGACCCAGTACTTC.

The CDR3 here is CASRGTGENEQYF. CDR3 coding DNA: TGTGCCAGCAGGGGGACAGGGGAAAACGAGCAGTACTTC. The rearrangement joins TRBV14 to TRBJ2-7; 10 nucleotides align to TRBD1. The CDR3 contains 13 residues. Germline CDR1 SGHDN, CDR2 FVKESK. Losses at the gene ends were 6 bases for V and 5 bases for J; bases not matched to a gene: 4. The full variable domain, rest sourced from reference TRBV14 and TRBJ2-7, is EAGVTQFPSHSVIEKGQTVTLRCDPISGHDNLYWYRRVMGKEIKFLLHFVKESKQDESGMPNNRFLAERTGGTYSTLKVQPAELEDSGVYFCASRGTGENEQYFGPGTRLTVT.

CDR3 protein: CASRGLAISYEQYF. For the CDR3, the DNA is TGTGCCAGCAGGGGACTAGCGATCTCCTACGAGCAGTACTTC. The gene calls are TRBV6-1 and TRBJ2-7; 10 positions match TRBD2. With V trimmed by 6 bases and J by 0 bases, 2 bases remained unmatched. The germline CDR1 and CDR2 sequences are MNHNS and SASEGT. The CDR3 totals 14 residues.

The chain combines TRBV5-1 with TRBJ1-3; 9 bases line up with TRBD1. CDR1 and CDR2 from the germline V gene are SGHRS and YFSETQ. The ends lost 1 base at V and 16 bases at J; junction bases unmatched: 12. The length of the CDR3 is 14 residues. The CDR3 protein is CASSLQTGGNLWYF. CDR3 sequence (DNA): TGCGCCAGCAGCTTGCAGACAGGGGGGAACTTATGGTATTTT.

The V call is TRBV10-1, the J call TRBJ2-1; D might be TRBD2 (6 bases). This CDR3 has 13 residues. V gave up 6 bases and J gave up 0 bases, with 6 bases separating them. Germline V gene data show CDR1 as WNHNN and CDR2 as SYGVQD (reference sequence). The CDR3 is CASSGSSYNEQFF. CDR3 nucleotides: TGCGCCAGCAGCGGGAGCTCCTACAATGAGCAGTTCTTC.

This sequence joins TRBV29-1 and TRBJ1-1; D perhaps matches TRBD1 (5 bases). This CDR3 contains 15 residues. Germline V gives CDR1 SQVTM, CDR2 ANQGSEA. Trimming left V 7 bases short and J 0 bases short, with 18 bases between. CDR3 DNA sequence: TGCAGCGCCAGGGAAAATGGCCGAATGAACACTGAAGCTTTCTTT. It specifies CSARENGRMNTEAFF.

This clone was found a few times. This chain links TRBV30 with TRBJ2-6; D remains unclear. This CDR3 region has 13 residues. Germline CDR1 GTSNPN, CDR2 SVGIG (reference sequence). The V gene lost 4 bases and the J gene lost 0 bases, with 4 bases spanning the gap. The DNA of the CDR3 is TGTGCCTGGAAATACTCTGGGGCCAACGTCCTGACTTTC. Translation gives CAWKYSGANVLTF.

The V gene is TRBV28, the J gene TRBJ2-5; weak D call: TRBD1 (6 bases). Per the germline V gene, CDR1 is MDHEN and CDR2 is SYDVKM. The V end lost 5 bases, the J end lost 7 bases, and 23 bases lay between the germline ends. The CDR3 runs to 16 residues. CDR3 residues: CASSLRTANSPGTQYF. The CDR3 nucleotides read TGTGCCAGCAGTCTGAGGACAGCGAATTCTCCCGGGACCCAGTACTTC.

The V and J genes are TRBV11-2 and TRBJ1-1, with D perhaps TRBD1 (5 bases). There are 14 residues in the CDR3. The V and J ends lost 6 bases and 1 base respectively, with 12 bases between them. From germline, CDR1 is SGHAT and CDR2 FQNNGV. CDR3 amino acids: CASSPFTGNTEAFF. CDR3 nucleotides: TGTGCCAGCAGTCCCTTCACAGGGAACACTGAAGCTTTCTTT.

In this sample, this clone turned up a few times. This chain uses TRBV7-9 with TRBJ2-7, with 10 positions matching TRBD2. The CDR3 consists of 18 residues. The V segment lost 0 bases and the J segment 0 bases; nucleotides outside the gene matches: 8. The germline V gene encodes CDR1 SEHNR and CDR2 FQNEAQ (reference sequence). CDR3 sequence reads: CASSLATSGILSSYEQYF. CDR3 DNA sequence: TGTGCCAGCAGCTTAGCTACTAGCGGGATACTCAGCTCCTACGAGCAGTACTTC.

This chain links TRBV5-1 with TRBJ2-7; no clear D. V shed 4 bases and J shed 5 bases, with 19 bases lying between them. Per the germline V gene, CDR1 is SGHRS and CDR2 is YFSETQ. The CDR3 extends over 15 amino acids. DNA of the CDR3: TGCGCCAGCAGCACTTTTGGGCCCCCTAACAACGAGCAGTACTTC. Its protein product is CASSTFGPPNNEQYF.

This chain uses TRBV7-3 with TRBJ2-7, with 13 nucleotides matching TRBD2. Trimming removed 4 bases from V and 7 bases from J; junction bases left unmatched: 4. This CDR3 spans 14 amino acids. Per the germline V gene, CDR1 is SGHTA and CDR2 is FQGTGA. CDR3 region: CASSWTSGSGEQYF. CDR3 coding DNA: TGTGCCAGCAGCTGGACTAGCGGGAGCGGGGAGCAGTACTTC.

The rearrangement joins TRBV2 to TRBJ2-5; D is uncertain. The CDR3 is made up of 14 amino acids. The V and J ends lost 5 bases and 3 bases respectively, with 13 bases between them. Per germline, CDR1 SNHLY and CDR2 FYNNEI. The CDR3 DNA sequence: TGTGCCAGCAGTTTTTACCAGAACGAAGAGACCCAGTACTTC. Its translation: CASSFYQNEETQYF.

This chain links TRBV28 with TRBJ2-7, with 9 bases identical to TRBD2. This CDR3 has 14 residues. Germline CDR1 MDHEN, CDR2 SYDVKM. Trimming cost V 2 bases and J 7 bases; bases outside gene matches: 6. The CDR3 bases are TGTGCCAGCAGTTTAGCGGGAGGGCCGTGGGAGCAGTACTTC. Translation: CASSLAGGPWEQYF.

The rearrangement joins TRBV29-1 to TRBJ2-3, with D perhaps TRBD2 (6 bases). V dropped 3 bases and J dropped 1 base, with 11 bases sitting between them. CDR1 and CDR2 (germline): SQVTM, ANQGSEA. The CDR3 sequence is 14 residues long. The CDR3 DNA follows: TGCAGCGTTGATGGGACTTCCGGCACAGATACGCAGTATTTT. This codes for CSVDGTSGTDTQYF.

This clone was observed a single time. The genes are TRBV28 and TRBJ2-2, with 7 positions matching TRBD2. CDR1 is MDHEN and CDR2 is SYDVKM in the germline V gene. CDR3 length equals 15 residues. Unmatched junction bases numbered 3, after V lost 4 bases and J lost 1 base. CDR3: CASSSAGENTGELFF. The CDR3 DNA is TGTGCCAGCAGTTCCGCGGGAGAGAACACCGGGGAGCTGTTTTTT.

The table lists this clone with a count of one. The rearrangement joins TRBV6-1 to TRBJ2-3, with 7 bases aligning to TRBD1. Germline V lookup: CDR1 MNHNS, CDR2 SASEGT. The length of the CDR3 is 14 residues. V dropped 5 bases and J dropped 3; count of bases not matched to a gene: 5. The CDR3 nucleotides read TGTGCCAGCAGTCACAGGGGAATTACAGATACGCAGTATTTT. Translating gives CASSHRGITDTQYF.